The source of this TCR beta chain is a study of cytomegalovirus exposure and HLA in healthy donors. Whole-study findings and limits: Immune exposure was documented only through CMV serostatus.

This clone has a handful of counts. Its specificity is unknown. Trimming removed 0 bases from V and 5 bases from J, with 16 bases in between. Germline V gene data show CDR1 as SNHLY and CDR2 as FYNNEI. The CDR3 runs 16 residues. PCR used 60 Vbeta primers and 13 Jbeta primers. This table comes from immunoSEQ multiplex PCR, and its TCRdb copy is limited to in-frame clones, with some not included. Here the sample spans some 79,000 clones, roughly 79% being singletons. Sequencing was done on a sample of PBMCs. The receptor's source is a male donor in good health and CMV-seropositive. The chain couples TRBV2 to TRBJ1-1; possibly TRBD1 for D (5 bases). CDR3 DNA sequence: TGTGCCAGCAGTGAAGCGCTTCGGACGGCAGGGACTGAAGCTTTCTTT. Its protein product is CASSEALRTAGTEAFF.